This TCR beta chain comes out of a study of blood T cells in healthy people across ages. Comment on this clonotype: What it recognizes is unknown.

A second PCR of 7 to 11 cycles used a sample-barcoded 5' primer and a J-beta primer mix. Each CDR3 protein is one row after TCRdb ran MiXCR on the 5' RACE reads. This sample has roughly 500,000 distinct CDR3 sequences, with approximately 30% found just once. Study-level findings and limits: Diversity figures derived from one million T cells were judged to underestimate the true value.

J gave up 4 bases and V 3 bases, and 7 bases lay outside the gene matches. The CDR3 sequence is 15 residues long. Germline CDR1 SGHTA, CDR2 FQGNSA. Sequenced input: blood. J is TRBJ2-3 and V is TRBV7-2, with 7 bases lining up with TRBD1. This clonotype originated in a woman in her seventies in good health. CDR3 residues: CASSFGQARADTQYF. CDR3 nucleotide sequence: TGTGCCAGCAGCTTCGGACAGGCGAGGGCAGATACGCAGTATTTT.